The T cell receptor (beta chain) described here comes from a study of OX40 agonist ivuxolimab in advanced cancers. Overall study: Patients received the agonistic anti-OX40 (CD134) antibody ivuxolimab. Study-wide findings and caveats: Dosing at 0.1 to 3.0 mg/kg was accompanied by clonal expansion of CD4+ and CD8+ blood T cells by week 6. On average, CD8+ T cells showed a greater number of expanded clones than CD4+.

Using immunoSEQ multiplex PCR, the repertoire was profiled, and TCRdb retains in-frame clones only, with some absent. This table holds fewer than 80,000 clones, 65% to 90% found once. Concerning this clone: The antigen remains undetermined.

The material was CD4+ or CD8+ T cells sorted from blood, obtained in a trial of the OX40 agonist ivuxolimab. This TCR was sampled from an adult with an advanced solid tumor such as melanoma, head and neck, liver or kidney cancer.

CDR3 in DNA: TGTGCCAGCACCGAAAGCCGGAATCAGCCCCAGCATTTT. Its protein is CASTESRNQPQHF. The rearrangement uses TRBV6-1 and TRBJ1-5, with D hard to call. CDR3 length: 13 residues. The V gene's germline CDR1 is MNHNS and CDR2 SASEGT. Trimming stripped 7 bases from V and 4 bases from J, with 11 bases between.